The source of this T cell receptor (beta chain) is a study of blood T cell repertoires in COVID-19. Per the original methods: Amplified reference gene primers provided the basis for estimating nucleated cell counts. Profiled with immunoSEQ multiplex PCR; TCRdb holds only in-frame clones, not every one. The V and J calls and clone size are taken from that table; D and trimming were inferred from the DNA. This sample yields around 200,000 clones, of which approximately 84% are seen a single time; 3.2% belongs to the top ten. The cohort comprised adults aged roughly 18 to 95 years residing in some 24 US areas. Cohort 3 donors counted as recovered after two negative PCRs, clearance, or resolved symptoms. V was cut by 7 bases and J by 8 bases, with 10 bases left in between. Germline lookup yields CDR1 SGHRS and CDR2 YFSETQ. This CDR3 has 11 residues.

V usage is TRBV5-1 and J usage is TRBJ2-1; D remains ambiguous. This receptor was taken from a woman aged 25 to 39 who had recovered from COVID-19. Sequenced input: PBMCs or T cells enriched from blood (not recorded which). Written as DNA, the CDR3 is TGCGCCAGCGAAAGCCGGGATGAGCAGTTCTTC. It specifies CASESRDEQFF.